This TCR beta chain is drawn from a study of CD8 T cells in Susac syndrome (dated by TCRdb to about 2019). At the level of the whole study: Whether CD8+ T cell activation and differentiation in Susac syndrome was antigen driven was tested using repertoire sequencing. Clonality of the CD8+ T cell repertoire was compared between eleven to twelve healthy donors, about 14 Susac syndrome patients and approximately 16 multiple sclerosis patients. Broad study findings and their caveats: The study acknowledged that relatively few individuals were included in the TCR sequencing and HLA analysis.

High-throughput TCR beta sequencing profiled peripheral blood CD8+ and CD4+ T cells from healthy donors, Susac syndrome patients and multiple sclerosis patients. The multiple sclerosis controls were treatment-naive patients whose relapsing-remitting disease, either stable or active, fulfilled the revised McDonald criteria. CD8+ TEMRA cells were enriched by FACS, while bulk CD8+ and CD4+ T cells were purified by magnetic negative isolation. Blood was collected in EDTA tubes and processed within 24 hours, with PBMCs isolated through density gradient centrifugation. PBMCs intended for TCR sequencing were cryopreserved in liquid nitrogen and were subsequently thawed in a 37 degrees C water bath. The sorted or isolated CD4+, CD8+ and CD8+ TEMRA cells reached a purity of at least 90%. RNA was extracted using the RNeasy kit, and roughly 0.45 to 1 microgram was reverse transcribed with random hexamers. TCR beta CDR3 regions were amplified with the immunoSEQ multiplex PCR assay covering 54 Vbeta and 13 Jbeta segments. Bias from PCR amplification was corrected by using a synthetic template baseline for primer optimization and for computational correction. Turning to the authors' computational methods: Reads were annotated to V, D and J genes per IMGT and analyzed with immunoSEQ Analyzer, keeping only productive sequences. Clonality was calculated as one minus the Shannon entropy normalized by log2 of the number of productive unique sequences. For each patient and control, public and private clones were evaluated among the 100 most prevalent clones. Clones were defined as Susac-specific when absent from the healthy and MS cohorts, from about 970 published viral clones and from other ImmuneACCESS disease sequences. Using fastp at Q25 and MiXCR, TCRdb reprocessed the public reads and kept productive beta chains. Merged by CDR3 protein, the rows form single entries marked with the most common genes and DNA. None of the V and J calls come from the authors' own analysis; TCRdb made them. The sample data list some 140,000 distinct CDR3 sequences, and around 90% of these were observed just once. Around 0.22% of the sample is in the top ten clones.

Note on this clonotype: Which antigen it targets is not known. The input lacks base qualities; no much larger clone sits a single base away.

The germline V gene (reference sequence) supplies CDR1 GTSNPN and CDR2 SVGIG. The CDR3 covers 12 residues, taking in both the cysteine and the phenylalanine. The retained sequence is limited to the CDR3, 36 bases, with the frame set at the first base. V loses 3 bases, J loses 1 base, and the germline ends lie 6 bases apart. Sequencing used CD8+ T cells from PBMCs. The TCR sequence derives from a human donor with multiple sclerosis. The rearrangement combines TRBV30 with TRBJ1-1; there is no confident call for the D gene. CDR3 region: CAWRGWNTEAFF. The DNA is TGTGCCTGGAGGGGGTGGAACACTGAAGCTTTCTTT.